The sequence of this T cell receptor beta chain was determined in a study of T cells in Graves' hyperthyroidism and ophthalmopathy. This CDR3 is 11 amino acids long. Deletions cut 6 bases from V and 5 bases from J, with 7 bases between. In germline, CDR1 is WSHSY, CDR2 SAAADI. There were TCR beta CDR3 regions amplified from RNA transcripts. The HTBI primer set drove a first-round RT-PCR of the TCR CDR3. TCRdb itself ran the multiplex PCR reads through MiXCR, one entry per CDR3 protein. The data contain around 720,000 distinct CDR3 sequences, roughly a third of them seen just once; the ten biggest clones take up less than 40%. This clonotype was found a few times.

This sequence was found in a woman aged 40 to 50 with Graves' hyperthyroidism. Specimen: blood. The chain is built from TRBV10-2 and TRBJ1-1; no clear D gene. CDR3 sequence (DNA): TGCGCCAGCAGGACCAGGACTGAAGCTTTCTTT. This sequence encodes CASRTRTEAFF.